This T cell receptor (beta chain) originates from a study of identical twins. Study-wide results and caveats: The models systematically underestimated how much out-of-frame TCR alpha was shared in monozygotic twins. Zero-insertion findings could be partly confounded by invariant cells (MAIT and iNKT cells).

One entry per CDR3 protein results from TCRdb running MiXCR on the 5' RACE reads. This sample has approximately 680,000 distinct CDR3 sequences, with roughly 6.6% found just once. The germline gives CDR1 ENHRY, CDR2 SYGVKD. The CDR3 is made up of 15 amino acids. V lost 2 bases to trimming and J lost 4 bases; unmatched junction nucleotides: 7. This clonotype was recorded many times. Its antigen remains unknown. These data were likewise used in another study, on yellow fever vaccine responses in identical twins.

This sequence joins TRBV10-3 and TRBJ2-7; 8 bases are shared with TRBD1. The sample consisted of PBMCs. The TCR sequence derives from a woman under 30 in good health. The CDR3 loop is CAISESLRTGYEQYF. The CDR3 DNA reads TGTGCCATCAGTGAGAGCCTACGGACAGGGTACGAGCAGTACTTC.